This is a list of T cell receptor beta chains from one sample in a study of blood T cell repertoires in COVID-19. TCRdb keeps only in-frame clones here, not all; method: immunoSEQ multiplex PCR. The profile shows about 190,000 clones, around nine tenths of them singletons. Sequenced material: peripheral blood. The source is a man aged 40-50 years with acute or convalescent COVID-19. Both conserved end residues are part of each CDR3. Each record gives: CDR3 DNA, CDR3 protein, V gene, clone size, J gene, D gene. D genes are given only for firm matches. Expanded clones are given a class, and other clones once, few, many or no size at all.

CDR3nt: TGTGCCAGCAGTGGCGGGACCACTGTCCGGGGGTTCTTC; CDR3aa: CASSGGTTVRGFF; v_gene: TRBV2; abundance: .; j_gene: TRBJ2-1; d_gene: .
CDR3nt: TGTGCCAGCAGTTTGGGTAGGACAGGGAAAAGCAATCAGCCCCAGCATTTT; CDR3aa: CASSLGRTGKSNQPQHF; v_gene: TRBV28; abundance: .; j_gene: TRBJ1-5; d_gene: TRBD1
CDR3nt: TGTGCCAGCAGCCCCAGACAGGGCACCTACGAGCAGTACTTC; CDR3aa: CASSPRQGTYEQYF; v_gene: TRBV7-9; abundance: .; j_gene: TRBJ2-7; d_gene: TRBD1
CDR3nt: TGTGCCAGCAGCCAAGTGGGGGGAGACAGGGGAGACACCGGGGAGCTGTTTTTT; CDR3aa: CASSQVGGDRGDTGELFF; v_gene: TRBV3-1/TRBV3-2; abundance: .; j_gene: TRBJ2-2; d_gene: TRBD1
CDR3nt: TGTGCCAGCAGTGAATCTAGGGACATCGGAGCTTTCTTT; CDR3aa: CASSESRDIGAFF; v_gene: TRBV6-1; abundance: .; j_gene: TRBJ1-1; d_gene: .
CDR3nt: TGTGCCAGCCGGGGGGACTCTGGAAACACCATATATTTT; CDR3aa: CASRGDSGNTIYF; v_gene: TRBV7-9; abundance: .; j_gene: TRBJ1-3; d_gene: .
CDR3nt: TGTGCCAGCTCACCAGGGCAGAATAGCAATCAGCCCCAGCATTTT; CDR3aa: CASSPGQNSNQPQHF; v_gene: TRBV18; abundance: .; j_gene: TRBJ1-5; d_gene: .
CDR3nt: TGTGCCAGTAGCTCCGCCTACAGGGATACTTATGGCTACACCTTC; CDR3aa: CASSSAYRDTYGYTF; v_gene: TRBV19; abundance: .; j_gene: TRBJ1-2; d_gene: .
CDR3nt: TGTGCCAGCTCTCCCACAGGGGGATTCGGGGGCTACACCTTC; CDR3aa: CASSPTGGFGGYTF; v_gene: TRBV3-1/TRBV3-2; abundance: .; j_gene: TRBJ1-2; d_gene: TRBD1
CDR3nt: TGTGCCATCAGTGCAAGCAATTACGAGCAGTACTTC; CDR3aa: CAISASNYEQYF; v_gene: TRBV10-3; abundance: .; j_gene: TRBJ2-7; d_gene: .
CDR3nt: TGCGCCAGCTCATTTGCACTAGCGGATGAGACCCAGTACTTC; CDR3aa: CASSFALADETQYF; v_gene: TRBV5-1; abundance: once; j_gene: TRBJ2-5; d_gene: TRBD2
CDR3nt: TGTGCCACCAGCAGGGACAGGGTTCAGCCCCAGCATTTT; CDR3aa: CATSRDRVQPQHF; v_gene: TRBV15; abundance: .; j_gene: TRBJ1-5; d_gene: TRBD1
CDR3nt: TGTGCCAGCAGCCAAGGCGGGGGGGAGGCAGATACGCAGTATTTT; CDR3aa: CASSQGGGEADTQYF; v_gene: TRBV4-2; abundance: few; j_gene: TRBJ2-3; d_gene: TRBD2
CDR3nt: TGTGCCAGCAGCCAAGCGGGGGGTCAAGAGACCCAGTACTTC; CDR3aa: CASSQAGGQETQYF; v_gene: TRBV4-2; abundance: .; j_gene: TRBJ2-5; d_gene: TRBD2
CDR3nt: TGTGCCAGCAGCTTAACTCCCCCCGAGAACTACCGAGAGACCCAGTACTTC; CDR3aa: CASSLTPPENYRETQYF; v_gene: TRBV7-8; abundance: .; j_gene: TRBJ2-5; d_gene: .
CDR3nt: TGTGCCAGCAGCGCGTCGACAGGGAAAGCTTTCTTT; CDR3aa: CASSASTGKAFF; v_gene: TRBV2; abundance: .; j_gene: TRBJ1-1; d_gene: TRBD1
CDR3nt: TGCGCCAGCAGCTTGGCCGGGGGAGGCAATCAGCCCCAGCATTTT; CDR3aa: CASSLAGGGNQPQHF; v_gene: TRBV5-1; abundance: .; j_gene: TRBJ1-5; d_gene: .
CDR3nt: TGTGCCAGCAGTTTATTCGGTGTCTACGAGCAGTACTTC; CDR3aa: CASSLFGVYEQYF; v_gene: TRBV28; abundance: .; j_gene: TRBJ2-7; d_gene: .
CDR3nt: TGTGCCAGCAGTTCTCGAGCCAACCGGGACAGGGGATTAGGCTACACCTTC; CDR3aa: CASSSRANRDRGLGYTF; v_gene: TRBV28; abundance: .; j_gene: TRBJ1-2; d_gene: TRBD1
CDR3nt: TGTGCCAGCAGCCGACCGGGAGATCGAGAGGAGCAGTACTTC; CDR3aa: CASSRPGDREEQYF; v_gene: TRBV6-2/TRBV6-3; abundance: .; j_gene: TRBJ2-7; d_gene: .
CDR3nt: TGTGCCAGCACTTTGACGGGGGGAGTCACTGAAGCTTTCTTT; CDR3aa: CASTLTGGVTEAFF; v_gene: TRBV5-6; abundance: .; j_gene: TRBJ1-1; d_gene: .
CDR3nt: TGTGCCAGCAGTATCAGGCTTATGAACACTGAAGCTTTCTTT; CDR3aa: CASSIRLMNTEAFF; v_gene: TRBV6-2/TRBV6-3; abundance: .; j_gene: TRBJ1-1; d_gene: .
CDR3nt: TGTGCCAGCAGCTTAGGACTCAATGAAAAACTGTTTTTT; CDR3aa: CASSLGLNEKLFF; v_gene: TRBV13; abundance: .; j_gene: TRBJ1-4; d_gene: .
CDR3nt: TGTGCCAGCAGCTTAGAAGTGGTTTCGGGCACTGAAGCTTTCTTT; CDR3aa: CASSLEVVSGTEAFF; v_gene: TRBV7-8; abundance: once; j_gene: TRBJ1-1; d_gene: .
CDR3nt: TGTGCCAGCAGCCCCCTTACGGGGTTACGGAATGAAAAACTGTTTTTT; CDR3aa: CASSPLTGLRNEKLFF; v_gene: TRBV7-2; abundance: .; j_gene: TRBJ1-4; d_gene: .
CDR3nt: TGTGCCAGTACGCTCGCCCGGACAGGGGGCGAGCAGTACTTC; CDR3aa: CASTLARTGGEQYF; v_gene: TRBV19; abundance: .; j_gene: TRBJ2-7; d_gene: TRBD1
CDR3nt: TGTGCCAGCACCCCGGGCGGGGGGGATACGCAGTATTTT; CDR3aa: CASTPGGGDTQYF; v_gene: TRBV5-4; abundance: .; j_gene: TRBJ2-3; d_gene: TRBD2
CDR3nt: TGTGCCAGCAGCTTAGTACCTAGCGGCTTGAACACCGGGGAGCTGTTTTTT; CDR3aa: CASSLVPSGLNTGELFF; v_gene: TRBV7-8; abundance: .; j_gene: TRBJ2-2; d_gene: TRBD2
CDR3nt: TGTGCCAGCAGTGGGGGGGCGAATCAGCCCCAGCATTTT; CDR3aa: CASSGGANQPQHF; v_gene: TRBV12-3/TRBV12-4; abundance: .; j_gene: TRBJ1-5; d_gene: .
CDR3nt: TGTGCCAGCAGCCAAGATCGGATGCGGGGGGCTCATAACACCGGGGAGCTGTTTTTT; CDR3aa: CASSQDRMRGAHNTGELFF; v_gene: TRBV3-1/TRBV3-2; abundance: .; j_gene: TRBJ2-2; d_gene: TRBD2
CDR3nt: TGCAGTGCTAGTGGGACAGGCGTTTGGGGCAATCAGCCCCAGCATTTT; CDR3aa: CSASGTGVWGNQPQHF; v_gene: TRBV20-1; abundance: few; j_gene: TRBJ1-5; d_gene: TRBD1
CDR3nt: TGTGCCAGCAGCTTAGCTAGGACTAGCGGGGGTGAAGAGACCCAGTACTTC; CDR3aa: CASSLARTSGGEETQYF; v_gene: TRBV7-2; abundance: .; j_gene: TRBJ2-5; d_gene: TRBD2
CDR3nt: TGTGCCAGCAGCCAAGGACTCCACTCCTATAATTCACCCCTCCACTTT; CDR3aa: CASSQGLHSYNSPLHF; v_gene: TRBV3-1/TRBV3-2; abundance: .; j_gene: TRBJ1-6; d_gene: .
CDR3nt: TGTGCCATCAGCTCAGGCGGGAAAGCGCTCAACTATGGCTACACCTTC; CDR3aa: CAISSGGKALNYGYTF; v_gene: TRBV10-3; abundance: .; j_gene: TRBJ1-2; d_gene: .
CDR3nt: TGTGCCAGCAGGTATAGAGCAGGGGGCTACACCTTC; CDR3aa: CASRYRAGGYTF; v_gene: TRBV3-1/TRBV3-2; abundance: .; j_gene: TRBJ1-2; d_gene: .
CDR3nt: TGTGCCTGGTCCAGATCCGGGACAGGGGGAATGCGGGGCTACACCTTC; CDR3aa: CAWSRSGTGGMRGYTF; v_gene: TRBV30; abundance: .; j_gene: TRBJ1-2; d_gene: TRBD1
CDR3nt: TGTGCCAGCAGCCAAGACAGTTGGACAAACCGTTTTTATGGCTACACCTTC; CDR3aa: CASSQDSWTNRFYGYTF; v_gene: TRBV3-1/TRBV3-2; abundance: .; j_gene: TRBJ1-2; d_gene: .
CDR3nt: TGTGCCAGCCGACCCGGGACAGGGGCCTACAATGAGCAGTTCTTC; CDR3aa: CASRPGTGAYNEQFF; v_gene: TRBV28; abundance: .; j_gene: TRBJ2-1; d_gene: TRBD1
CDR3nt: TGTGCCAGCAGCCAAGACCCACGACAGAACCGAGTTAATGCCCACGCGTTCTTC; CDR3aa: CASSQDPRQNRVNAHAFF; v_gene: TRBV14; abundance: .; j_gene: TRBJ2-1; d_gene: .
CDR3nt: TGTGCCAGCGGTCGGACAGAATTTTCCTATGGCTACACCTTC; CDR3aa: CASGRTEFSYGYTF; v_gene: TRBV6-5; abundance: .; j_gene: TRBJ1-2; d_gene: .
CDR3nt: TGTGCCTGGAGTATCGGGGGGGTAGAGACCCAGTACTTC; CDR3aa: CAWSIGGVETQYF; v_gene: TRBV30; abundance: .; j_gene: TRBJ2-5; d_gene: TRBD2
CDR3nt: TGTGCCACTGCCGGGACAGGGAGAGTGTACGAGCAGTACTTC; CDR3aa: CATAGTGRVYEQYF; v_gene: TRBV28; abundance: .; j_gene: TRBJ2-7; d_gene: TRBD1
CDR3nt: TGTGCCAGCTCCAGATTTAGCAATCAGCCCCAGCATTTT; CDR3aa: CASSRFSNQPQHF; v_gene: TRBV6-5; abundance: few; j_gene: TRBJ1-5; d_gene: .
CDR3nt: TGTGCCTGGGAAAGGACAGGGGCTTTCTTT; CDR3aa: CAWERTGAFF; v_gene: TRBV30; abundance: .; j_gene: TRBJ1-1; d_gene: TRBD1
CDR3nt: TGTGCCAGCAGTTCAGCCTACGAGCAGTACTTC; CDR3aa: CASSSAYEQYF; v_gene: TRBV6-2/TRBV6-3; abundance: .; j_gene: TRBJ2-7; d_gene: .
CDR3nt: TGTGCCAGCATGGCCCAGTTCAGCAATCAGCCCCAGCATTTT; CDR3aa: CASMAQFSNQPQHF; v_gene: TRBV6-5; abundance: once; j_gene: TRBJ1-5; d_gene: .
CDR3nt: TGTGCCAGCAGCCCCACGGGACAGGGGGAGCAAAACCCTGAAGCTTTCTTT; CDR3aa: CASSPTGQGEQNPEAFF; v_gene: TRBV5-6; abundance: .; j_gene: TRBJ1-1; d_gene: TRBD1
CDR3nt: TGCGCCAGCAGTGAGAGGAGGCAGGGGGCGGATACGCAGTATTTT; CDR3aa: CASSERRQGADTQYF; v_gene: TRBV10-1; abundance: .; j_gene: TRBJ2-3; d_gene: TRBD1
CDR3nt: TGTGCCAGCAGCTTTGCGCAGGGCGGGGGGGACTACGAGCAGTACTTC; CDR3aa: CASSFAQGGGDYEQYF; v_gene: TRBV12-1; abundance: .; j_gene: TRBJ2-7; d_gene: .
CDR3nt: TGTGCCAGCAGCTTAGAAGGGGACACTGAAGCTTTCTTT; CDR3aa: CASSLEGDTEAFF; v_gene: TRBV7-9; abundance: .; j_gene: TRBJ1-1; d_gene: .
CDR3nt: TGTGCCAGCAGCCAAGATAAGGGTAGCGGGGACTCCTACAATGAGCAGTTCTTC; CDR3aa: CASSQDKGSGDSYNEQFF; v_gene: TRBV3-1/TRBV3-2; abundance: .; j_gene: TRBJ2-1; d_gene: TRBD2
CDR3nt: TGTGCCAGCAGCCCCGAAGGGGCGGGGGGAACCACAGATACGCAGTATTTT; CDR3aa: CASSPEGAGGTTDTQYF; v_gene: TRBV9; abundance: once; j_gene: TRBJ2-3; d_gene: TRBD2
CDR3nt: TGCAGCGCCGGACTAGCGGACTACAATGAGCAGTTCTTC; CDR3aa: CSAGLADYNEQFF; v_gene: TRBV29-1; abundance: .; j_gene: TRBJ2-1; d_gene: TRBD2
CDR3nt: TGTGCCAGTAACGCCGACAGGAGCTATGGCTACACCTTC; CDR3aa: CASNADRSYGYTF; v_gene: TRBV19; abundance: .; j_gene: TRBJ1-2; d_gene: .
CDR3nt: TGTGCCAGCAGTTTATCAGCGGCAGGCGTCTATGGCTACACCTTC; CDR3aa: CASSLSAAGVYGYTF; v_gene: TRBV28; abundance: .; j_gene: TRBJ1-2; d_gene: .
CDR3nt: TGTGCCATCAGGACCGACATTAACAATGAGCAGTTCTTC; CDR3aa: CAIRTDINNEQFF; v_gene: TRBV10-3; abundance: once; j_gene: TRBJ2-1; d_gene: .
CDR3nt: TGCGCCAGCAGCCTTACCCCGGGACAGGGCAGACACGAGCAGTACTTC; CDR3aa: CASSLTPGQGRHEQYF; v_gene: TRBV4-3; abundance: .; j_gene: TRBJ2-7; d_gene: TRBD1